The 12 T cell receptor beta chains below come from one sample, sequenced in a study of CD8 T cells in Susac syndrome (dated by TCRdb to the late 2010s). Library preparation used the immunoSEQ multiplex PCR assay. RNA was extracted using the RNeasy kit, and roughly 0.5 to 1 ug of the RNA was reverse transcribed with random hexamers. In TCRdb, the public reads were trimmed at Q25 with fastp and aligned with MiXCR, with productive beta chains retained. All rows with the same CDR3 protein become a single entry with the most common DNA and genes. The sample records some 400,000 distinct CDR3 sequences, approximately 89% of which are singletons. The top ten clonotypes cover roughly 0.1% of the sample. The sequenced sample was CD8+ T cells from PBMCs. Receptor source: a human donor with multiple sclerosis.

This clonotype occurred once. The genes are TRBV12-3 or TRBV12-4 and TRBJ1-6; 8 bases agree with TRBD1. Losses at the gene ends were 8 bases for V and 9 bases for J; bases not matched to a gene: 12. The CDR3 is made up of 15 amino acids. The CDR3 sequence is CASVRATGGFSPLHF. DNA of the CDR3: TGTGCCAGCGTTCGCGCTACAGGGGGTTTTTCACCCCTCCACTTT.

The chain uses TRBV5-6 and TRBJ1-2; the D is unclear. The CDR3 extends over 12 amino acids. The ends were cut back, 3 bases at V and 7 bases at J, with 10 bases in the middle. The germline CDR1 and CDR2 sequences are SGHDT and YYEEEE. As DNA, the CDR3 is TGTGCCAGCAGCTCCCTACCCGGTGGCTACACCTTC. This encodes CASSSLPGGYTF.

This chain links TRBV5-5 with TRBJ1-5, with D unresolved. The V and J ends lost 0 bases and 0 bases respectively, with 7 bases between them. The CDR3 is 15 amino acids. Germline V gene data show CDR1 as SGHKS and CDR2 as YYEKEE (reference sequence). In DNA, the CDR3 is TGTGCCAGCAGCTTGGAGGCTTTTAGCAATCAGCCCCAGCATTTT. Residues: CASSLEAFSNQPQHF. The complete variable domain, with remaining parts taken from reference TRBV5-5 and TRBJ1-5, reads DAGVTQSPTHLIKTRGQQVTLRCSPISGHKSVSWYQQVLGQGPQFIFQYYEKEERGRGNFPDRFSARQFPNYSSELNVNALLLGDSALYLCASSLEAFSNQPQHFGDGTRLSIL.

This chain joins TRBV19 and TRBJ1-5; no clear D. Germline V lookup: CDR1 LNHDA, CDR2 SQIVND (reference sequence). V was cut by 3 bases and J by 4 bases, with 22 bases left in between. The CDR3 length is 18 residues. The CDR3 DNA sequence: TGTGCCAGTAGTATTAACGATCTTGGCCGGATTCTAAATCAGCCCCAGCATTTT. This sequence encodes CASSINDLGRILNQPQHF.

CDR3 region: CASSESGGYTDTQYF. The DNA of the CDR3 is TGTGCCAGCAGTGAAAGCGGGGGTTACACAGATACGCAGTATTTT. This chain uses TRBV2 with TRBJ2-3, with 8 bases that match TRBD2. After removal of 2 bases from V and 2 bases from J, the junction contained 3 bases not matched to a gene. The germline V gene has CDR1 SNHLY and CDR2 FYNNEI. This CDR3 region has 15 residues.

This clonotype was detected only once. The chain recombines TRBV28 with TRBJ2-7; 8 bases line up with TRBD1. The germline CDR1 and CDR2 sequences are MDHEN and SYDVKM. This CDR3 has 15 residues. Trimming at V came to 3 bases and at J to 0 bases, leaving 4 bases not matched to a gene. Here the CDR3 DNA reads TGTGCCAGCAGTTTCGCAGGGGGCACCTCCTACGAGCAGTACTTC. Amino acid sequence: CASSFAGGTSYEQYF.

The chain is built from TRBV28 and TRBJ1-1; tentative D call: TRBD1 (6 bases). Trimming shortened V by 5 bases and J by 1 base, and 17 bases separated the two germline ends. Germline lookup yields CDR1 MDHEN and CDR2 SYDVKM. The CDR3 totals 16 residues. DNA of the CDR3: TGTGCCAGCAGTCTGGGGCTCCAGGGGAAGAACACTGAAGCTTTCTTT. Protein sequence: CASSLGLQGKNTEAFF.

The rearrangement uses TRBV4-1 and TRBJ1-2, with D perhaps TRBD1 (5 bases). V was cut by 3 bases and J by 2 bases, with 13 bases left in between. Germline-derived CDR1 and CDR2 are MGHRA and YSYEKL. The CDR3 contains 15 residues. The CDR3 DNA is TGCGCCAGCAGCCAGGGGGTGTCTTCCAACTATGGCTACACCTTC. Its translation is CASSQGVSSNYGYTF.

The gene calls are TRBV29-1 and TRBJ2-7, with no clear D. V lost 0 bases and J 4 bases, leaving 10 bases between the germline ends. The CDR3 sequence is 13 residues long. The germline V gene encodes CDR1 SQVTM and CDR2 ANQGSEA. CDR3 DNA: TGCAGCGTTGAAGACACAGAACAATACGAGCAGTACTTC. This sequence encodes CSVEDTEQYEQYF.

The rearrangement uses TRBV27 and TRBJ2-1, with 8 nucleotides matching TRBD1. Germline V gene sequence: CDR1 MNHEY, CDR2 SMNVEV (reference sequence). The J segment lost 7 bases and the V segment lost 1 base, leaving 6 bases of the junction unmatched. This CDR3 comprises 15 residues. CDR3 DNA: TGTGCCAGCAGTTTATATGACAGGGGATGGAATGAGCAGTTCTTC. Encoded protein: CASSLYDRGWNEQFF.

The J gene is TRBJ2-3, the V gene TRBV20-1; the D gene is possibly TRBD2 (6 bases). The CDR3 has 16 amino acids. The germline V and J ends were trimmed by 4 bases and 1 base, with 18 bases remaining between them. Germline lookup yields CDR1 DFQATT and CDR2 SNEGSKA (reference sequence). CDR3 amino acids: CSATLRWASGTDTQYF. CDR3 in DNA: TGCAGTGCTACGCTGAGATGGGCTAGCGGCACAGATACGCAGTATTTT.

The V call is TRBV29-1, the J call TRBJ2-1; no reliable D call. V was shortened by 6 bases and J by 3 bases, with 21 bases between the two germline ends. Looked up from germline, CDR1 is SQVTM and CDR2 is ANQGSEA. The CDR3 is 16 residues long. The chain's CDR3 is CSVVLLSRRLYNEQFF. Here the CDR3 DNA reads TGCAGCGTAGTTCTGTTATCTAGAAGACTCTACAATGAGCAGTTCTTC.